This TCR beta chain was sequenced in a study of blood T cell repertoires in COVID-19. Across the study: COVID-19 samples from acute and convalescent phases originated in the United States, Italy and Spain.

Sequenced by immunoSEQ multiplex PCR; TCRdb stores in-frame clones only, minus some. The table has fewer than 500,000 clones, approximately 87% seen once; the top ten hold 1.3%. Per germline, CDR1 MNHEY and CDR2 SVGAGI. The CDR3 is 14 amino acids. Trimming pared 4 bases from V and 4 bases from J, leaving 10 bases between. This receptor was taken from a man aged 25 to 40 who had recovered from COVID-19. Sequenced input: PBMCs or T cells enriched from blood (not recorded which). The chain combines TRBV6-5 with TRBJ2-2; the D gene is possibly TRBD1 (6 bases). The CDR3 nucleotides read TGTGCCAGCAGTTGGGGACACTCCACCGGGGAGCTGTTTTTT. It yields the protein CASSWGHSTGELFF.